Listed below are T cell receptor beta chains from one sample, sequenced in a study of neurological immune-mediated disorders. TCRdb used MiXCR to reprocess the 5' RACE reads, holding one entry per CDR3 protein. The sample includes approximately 85,000 distinct CDR3 sequences, around 4.7% seen only once; the top ten take 4.5% to 6%. The sequencing input was PBMCs. The receptors come from a woman between 55 and 75 years old with multiple sclerosis. Both conserved end residues are part of each CDR3. The D gene is left open where the match is weak.

d_gene	v_gene	j_gene	CDR3aa
-	TRBV20-1	TRBJ1-6	CSARADLYNSPLHF
TRBD2	TRBV7-9	TRBJ2-5	CASSSSLAGQETQYF
-	TRBV5-1	TRBJ2-3	CASRTGLNSLTDTQYF
TRBD1	TRBV5-5	TRBJ2-7	CASSTRQGAYEQYF
TRBD1	TRBV12-3/TRBV12-4	TRBJ2-7	CAWSPQGELPYEQYF
TRBD2	TRBV5-1	TRBJ2-2	CASSYWGSGTNTGELFF
-	TRBV5-1	TRBJ2-1	CASSSGASSYNEQFF
-	TRBV3-1	TRBJ2-2	CASSQDKVTGELFF
TRBD1	TRBV18	TRBJ1-2	CASSPPVTGGRGYTF
-	TRBV3-1	TRBJ2-7	CASSQVDYYEQYF
-	TRBV20-1	TRBJ1-2	CSARDFRHKNYGYTF
TRBD1	TRBV5-1	TRBJ1-6	CASRHRDSNSPLHF
-	TRBV6-6	TRBJ2-7	CASSYHRDTSYEQYF
-	TRBV7-6	TRBJ1-2	CASSLTTGNGYTF
-	TRBV7-9	TRBJ1-2	CASSPRTDNYGYTF
-	TRBV6-5	TRBJ2-5	CASTNRRGFSQETQYF
-	TRBV14	TRBJ2-1	CASSLTGGLFNEQFF
-	TRBV5-1	TRBJ2-1	CASSLIGGEQFF
-	TRBV20-1	TRBJ2-1	CSVLGGINEQFF
-	TRBV29-1	TRBJ1-1	CSVVSGPWNTEAFF
TRBD1	TRBV20-1	TRBJ2-2	CSARDLDRGAGELFF
-	TRBV5-1	TRBJ2-2	CASSLVGATGELFF
-	TRBV4-1	TRBJ1-1	CASSHPALRVATEAFF
TRBD2	TRBV5-1	TRBJ2-1	CASSSGLAGGHEQFF
-	TRBV12-3/TRBV12-4	TRBJ2-2	CASSLFGELFF
-	TRBV10-1	TRBJ1-6	CASSGSLNSPLHF
-	TRBV27	TRBJ2-7	CASSPFRPEYEQYF
TRBD2	TRBV5-1	TRBJ2-5	CASSTGIAGRETQYF
TRBD2	TRBV2	TRBJ2-1	CASSVYASGGSDYNEQFF
-	TRBV5-1	TRBJ2-5	CASSLFSGQETQYF
-	TRBV11-2	TRBJ1-2	CASSFITFSVNYGYTF
TRBD2	TRBV30	TRBJ2-3	CAWSVQGGRTDTQYF
-	TRBV10-3	TRBJ1-1	CAISDPRQGTEAFF
-	TRBV20-1	TRBJ2-7	CSATLGQLYEQYF
-	TRBV7-2	TRBJ1-1	CASSFDWASTEAFF
TRBD1	TRBV20-1	TRBJ1-2	CSARVGQGDYGYTF
TRBD1	TRBV7-9	TRBJ1-2	CAIGMSGGGYGYTF
TRBD2	TRBV14	TRBJ2-1	CASSQALLAGGPHEQFF
TRBD2	TRBV20-1	TRBJ2-5	CSARVLSSGGPGWYF
TRBD1	TRBV20-1	TRBJ2-1	CSAIGQGANNEQFF
-	TRBV3-1	TRBJ2-5	CASSQRPEPTQYF
-	TRBV14	TRBJ2-6	CASSRTPFSGANVLTF
-	TRBV12-3/TRBV12-4	TRBJ1-2	CASSLALEDYTF
TRBD2	TRBV6-5	TRBJ2-7	CASSRDYNSYEQYF
-	TRBV20-1	TRBJ1-6	CSARQGPNSPLHF
-	TRBV7-6	TRBJ2-7	CASSLADSYEQYF
-	TRBV6-5	TRBJ2-3	CASSPLETWDVTQYF
-	TRBV29-1	TRBJ2-7	CSVRQDYYEQYF
-	TRBV7-2	TRBJ1-2	CASSPAEGYGYTF
-	TRBV7-2	TRBJ1-4	CASSLRGAHNEKLFF
-	TRBV20-1	TRBJ1-6	CSAPFSRNNSPLHF
-	TRBV5-1	TRBJ1-6	CASSLASYNSPLHF